These 30 T cell receptor beta chains share one sample of origin, sequenced in a study of T cell clonality in common variable immunodeficiency. Study-wide points: Fewer deletions and N-nucleotide insertions were reportedly seen in common variable immunodeficiency TCR beta sequences.

The data were produced by immunoSEQ multiplex PCR, yet TCRdb's version contains in-frame clones alone and is incomplete. The sample contains some 11,000 clones, none of them singletons. These receptors' antigens are unknown. The specimen was peripheral blood mononuclear cells. These receptors all stem from a human donor with common variable immunodeficiency.

Notes on this clone: Sequence at one end of the junction differs from germline and may be a read error. With the read ending 3 residues before the CDR3 end, the germline J gene is used to fill in that end. This chain uses TRBV19 with TRBJ2-1, with 10 bases aligning to TRBD2. In germline, CDR1 is LNHDA, CDR2 SQIVND (reference sequence). The CDR3 totals 15 residues. CDR3 region: CASSTGLAGANEQFF. The CDR3 bases that were read are TGTGCTAGTAGTACGGGGCTAGCGGGAGCCAATGAG.

This clone was seen more than once but under ten times. The read stops 3 residues short of the end of the CDR3; the missing end is completed from the germline J gene. This sequence joins TRBV11-3 and TRBJ2-3; 7 bases line up with TRBD2. This CDR3 is 15 amino acids long. CDR1 is SGHNT, CDR2 YENEEA, per germline. The V gene end was trimmed by 3 bases and the J gene end by 0 bases; junction bases not matched to a gene: 3. CDR3 DNA, as far as it was read: TGTGCCAGCAGCTTCTCTAGCGGAAGCACAGATACG. Its translation: CASSFSSGSTDT. The CDR3, in full, reads CASSFSSGSTDTQYF.

This clone came up a few times. Read coverage stops 3 residues before the CDR3 terminus; the germline J gene supplies the remainder. This chain uses TRBV7-8 with TRBJ2-1; 10 positions match TRBD1. Germline V gives CDR1 SGHVS, CDR2 FQNEAQ. J gave up 7 bases and V 1 base, and 4 bases lay outside the gene matches. The CDR3 is 15 residues long. Partial CDR3 DNA: TGTGCCAGCAGCTTAGGACAGGGGGCGAGGAATGAG. Residues: CASSLGQGARNE. The entire CDR3 reads CASSLGQGARNEQFF.

The table lists this clone with a few counts. The read ends 3 residues early relative to the CDR3; the germline J gene fills the gap. The chain has TRBV19 and TRBJ1-1; no reliable D call. Trimming shortened V by 6 bases and J by 3 bases, and 11 bases separated the two germline ends. The CDR3 loop spans 13 amino acids. Germline V lookup: CDR1 LNHDA, CDR2 SQIVND (reference sequence). CDR3 in amino acids: CASREGPHTEAFF. Incomplete CDR3 DNA: TGTGCCAGTAGGGAAGGGCCACACACTGAA. Full variable domain (remainder filled in from reference TRBV19 and TRBJ1-1): DGGITQSPKYLFRKEGQNVTLSCEQNLNHDAMYWYRQDPGQGLRLIYYSQIVNDFQKGDIAEGYSVSREKKESFPLTVTSAQKNPTAFYLCASREGPHTEAFFGQGTRLTVV.

This clone has just a few counts. The missing CDR3 end, 3 residues past where the read stops, is filled in from the germline J gene. The V call is TRBV7-2, the J call TRBJ2-7; 7 bases agree with TRBD2. CDR1 is SGHTA, CDR2 FQGNSA, per germline. J was trimmed by 2 bases and V by 0 bases; bases with no gene match: 10. The CDR3 runs to 17 residues. The CDR3 DNA, read in part, is TGTGCCAGCAGCTTAGCCCAGTGGGGGGGAAGGCCCTACGAG. It is translated as CASSLAQWGGRPYE. Given in full, the CDR3 is CASSLAQWGGRPYEQYF.

This clone was found a few times. The CDR3 end is not reached by the read, which stops 3 residues before it; the germline J gene fills it in. The rearrangement uses TRBV7-2 and TRBJ2-5; maybe TRBD2 (6 bases). In germline, CDR1 is SGHTA, CDR2 FQGNSA. The CDR3 length is 15 residues. Between the trimmed V and J ends, which lost 6 bases and 3 bases, there was a span of 17 bases. The CDR3 region is CASSRIAATEETQYF. The sequenced part of the CDR3 DNA is TGTGCCAGCAGTCGGATAGCGGCGACCGAAGAGACC.

A word on this clone: The CDR3 end falls 3 residues outside the read, so it is completed with the germline J gene. V gene TRBV7-8 combines with J gene TRBJ2-7; TRBD1 might be the D (7 bases). The germline gives CDR1 SGHVS, CDR2 FQNEAQ. This CDR3 has 14 amino acids. V was cut by 5 bases and J by 2 bases, with 13 bases left in between. The CDR3 loop reads CASSAGGLAYEQYF. The CDR3 bases that were read are TGTGCCAGCAGCGCAGGGGGGCTGGCCTACGAG.

This clone turned up a few times. The CDR3 extends 3 residues past the end of the read, so its final part is completed from the germline J gene. The sample has other DNA sequences that encode this CDR3 too. The V gene is TRBV7-2, the J gene TRBJ2-7, with a possible D match to TRBD2 (6 bases). Germline lookup yields CDR1 SGHTA and CDR2 FQGNSA. V lost 3 bases, J lost 6 bases, and 12 bases lay in between. This CDR3 is built from 13 residues. CDR3 DNA (partial): TGTGCCAGCAGCTTGGGGCCGGAGGGCGAG. As protein: CASSLGPEGE. The whole CDR3 sequence reads CASSLGPEGEQYF.

A few counts support this clone. The CDR3 goes on 3 residues after the read ends, and that part is filled in from the germline J gene. This rearrangement joins TRBV2 to TRBJ1-2; 12 bases align to TRBD1. Germline values: CDR1 SNHLY, CDR2 FYNNEI. With 6 bases clipped from V and 2 bases from J, the junction kept 4 bases outside the gene matches. The CDR3 loop spans 15 amino acids. The covered CDR3 bases are TGTGCCAGCAGGCCCGGGACAGGGGGCAACTATGGC. Translated, it gives CASRPGTGGNYG. The entire CDR3 protein reads CASRPGTGGNYGYTF. The full variable domain, with the rest looked up from reference TRBV2 and TRBJ1-2, is EPEVTQTPSHQVTQMGQEVILRCVPISNHLYFYWYRQILGQKVEFLVSFYNNEISEKSEIFDDQFSVERPDGSNFTLKIRSTKLEDSAMYFCASRPGTGGNYGYTFGSGTRLTVV.

The CDR3 loop is CASSNRENIQYF. The part of the CDR3 DNA that was read is TGCGCCAGCAGTAACAGGGAAAACATT. The chain combines TRBV5-1 with TRBJ2-4; a possible D gene is TRBD1 (6 bases). From the germline J gene comes the end of the CDR3, since the read stops 3 residues before it. The ends were cut back, 5 bases at V and 5 bases at J, with 8 bases in the middle. CDR3 size: 12 residues. From germline, CDR1 is SGHRS and CDR2 YFSETQ.

Details on this clone: The CDR3 goes on 3 residues after the read ends, and that part is filled in from the germline J gene. V gene TRBV30 combines with J gene TRBJ2-7, with TRBD1 as a possible D gene (5 bases). The V gene lost 5 bases and the J gene lost 4 bases, with 21 bases spanning the gap. In germline, CDR1 is GTSNPN, CDR2 SVGIG (reference sequence). The CDR3 has 15 amino acids. CDR3 sequence reads: CAWQGYGRSPYEQYF. The covered CDR3 bases are TGTGCCTGGCAGGGTTATGGCAGGAGCCCTTACGAG.

This clone was counted only a few times. The read ends 3 residues early relative to the CDR3; the germline J gene fills the gap. The chain has TRBV7-3 and TRBJ2-1; TRBD1 might be the D (5 bases). CDR1 SGHTA and CDR2 FQGTGA come from the germline V gene. The CDR3 has 14 amino acids. V was clipped by 2 bases and J by 0 bases, with 5 bases between them. CDR3 amino acids: CASSLQGSYNEQFF. Incomplete CDR3 DNA: TGTGCCAGCAGCTTACAGGGCTCCTACAATGAG.

On this clone: With the read ending 3 residues before the CDR3 end, the germline J gene is used to fill in that end. The chain uses TRBV7-9 and TRBJ1-1; tentative D call: TRBD1 (5 bases). From germline, CDR1 is SEHNR and CDR2 FQNEAQ (reference sequence). V was shortened by 5 bases and J by 3 bases, with 16 bases between the two germline ends. CDR3 length: 15 amino acids. This chain's CDR3 is CASSPIEGQDTEAFF. The CDR3 DNA, read in part, is TGTGCCAGCAGCCCTATCGAGGGGCAGGACACTGAA.

This clone has more than one count but fewer than ten. The read terminates 3 residues before the CDR3 end, so the remaining end is supplied by the germline J gene. The V and J genes are TRBV18 and TRBJ2-7, with TRBD2 matching 13 bases. J was trimmed by 2 bases and V by 2 bases; bases with no gene match: 3. CDR3 size: 16 residues. Germline CDR1 and CDR2: KGHSH and LQKENI. CDR3 DNA (partial): TGTGCCAGCTCACCAGGACTAGCGGGAGCCGCCTACGAG. As protein: CASSPGLAGAAYE. The whole CDR3 region reads CASSPGLAGAAYEQYF.

The covered CDR3 bases are TGTGCCAGCAGCTCGGCAGGGACTGAA. Amino acids: CASSSAGTE. The full CDR3 is CASSSAGTEAFF. The rearrangement uses TRBV7-9 and TRBJ1-1; D is possibly TRBD1 (5 bases). The read finishes 3 residues shy of the CDR3 end, and the germline J gene is used to complete it. The CDR3 consists of 12 residues. From germline, CDR1 is SEHNR and CDR2 FQNEAQ (reference sequence). Trimming left V 4 bases short and J 5 bases short, with 8 bases between.

Regarding this clone: The read stops 3 residues short of the end of the CDR3; the missing end is completed from the germline J gene. This chain connects TRBV7-9 to TRBJ2-5; 8 nucleotides line up with TRBD2. V lost 5 bases and J lost 3; bases outside the gene matches: 5. CDR1 and CDR2 from the germline V gene are SEHNR and FQNEAQ (reference sequence). The CDR3 loop spans 14 amino acids. Partial CDR3 DNA: TGTGCCAGCAGCACGACGGGGGGGGAAGAGACC. As protein: CASSTTGGEET. The full CDR3 protein reads CASSTTGGEETQYF.

A few counts support this clone. The CDR3 end falls 3 residues outside the read, so it is completed with the germline J gene. The gene calls are TRBV5-1 and TRBJ2-7, with D possibly being TRBD2 (5 bases). Trimming took off 4 bases at V and 2 bases at J, with 22 bases between the two ends. The CDR3 extends over 17 amino acids. Looked up from germline, CDR1 is SGHRS and CDR2 is YFSETQ. This CDR3 is CASSIGKTSHIPYEQYF. Incomplete CDR3 DNA: TGCGCCAGCAGCATCGGAAAAACTAGTCACATACCCTACGAG. The entire variable domain, with the rest obtained from reference TRBV5-1 and TRBJ2-7, is as follows: KAGVTQTPRYLIKTRGQQVTLSCSPISGHRSVSWYQQTPGQGLQFLFEYFSETQRNKGNFPGRFSGRQFSNSRSEMNVSTLELGDSALYLCASSIGKTSHIPYEQYFGPGTRLTVT.

On this clone itself: The CDR3 end falls 3 residues outside the read, so it is completed with the germline J gene. The J gene is TRBJ2-5, the V gene TRBV19; no clear D. CDR3 length: 16 residues. Trimming left V 2 bases short and J 2 bases short, with 15 bases between. CDR1 is LNHDA, CDR2 SQIVND, per germline (reference sequence). This CDR3 reads CASSISRAENQETQYF. The part of the CDR3 DNA that was read is TGTGCCAGTAGTATAAGTAGGGCAGAAAATCAAGAGACC.

This clone showed up just a few times. The read is 3 residues too short to cover the CDR3 end, so that end is filled in from the germline J gene. The V and J genes are TRBV7-9 and TRBJ2-7, with a tentative D call TRBD1 (7 bases). CDR3 length equals 13 residues. Trimming shortened V by 5 bases and J by 1 base, and 9 bases separated the two germline ends. CDR1 and CDR2 from the germline V gene are SEHNR and FQNEAQ (reference sequence). CDR3 amino acids: CASSAGQSYEQYF. CDR3 DNA (partial): TGTGCCAGCAGCGCGGGACAGTCCTACGAG.

This clone was seen more than once but under ten times. With the read ending 3 residues before the CDR3 end, the germline J gene is used to fill in that end. This chain links TRBV18 with TRBJ2-2, with 8 bases identical to TRBD1. The germline V gene has CDR1 KGHSH and CDR2 LQKENI. Unmatched junction bases numbered 6, after V lost 3 bases and J lost 6 bases. This CDR3 comprises 15 residues. The CDR3 region is CASSPGQGWPGELFF. The sequenced part of the CDR3 DNA is TGTGCCAGCTCACCTGGACAGGGTTGGCCCGGGGAG.

The sample holds a few counts of this clone. The CDR3 end falls 3 residues outside the read, so it is completed with the germline J gene. The chain uses TRBV6-2 or TRBV6-3 and TRBJ1-4, with D perhaps TRBD1 (5 bases). V lost 2 bases and J 5 bases, leaving 12 bases between the germline ends. The V gene's germline CDR1 is MNHEY and CDR2 SVGEGT. The CDR3 has 15 residues. The CDR3 loop reads CASSYQVQENEKLFF. CDR3 DNA (partial): TGTGCCAGCAGTTACCAGGTACAGGAGAATGAAAAA.

This clone appeared a few times. The junction does not match germline at one end; this may be a read error. The read ends 3 residues early relative to the CDR3; the germline J gene fills the gap. This chain links TRBV7-7 with TRBJ2-1; possibly TRBD2 for D (6 bases). The length of the CDR3 is 14 residues. Germline assignment: CDR1 SSHAT and CDR2 FNYEAQ (reference sequence). The sequenced CDR3 bases are TGTGCTAGCAGCTTGGGCACTAGCTATGATGAG. It is translated as CASSLGTSYDE. The full CDR3 reads CASSLGTSYDEQFF.

This clone is medium-sized. The read ends 3 residues shy of where the CDR3 ends; the end is completed using the germline J gene. The chain has TRBV29-1 and TRBJ2-3; 7 nucleotides match TRBD1. Germline V CDR1 and CDR2: SQVTM, ANQGSEA. J was trimmed by 1 base and V by 3 bases; bases with no gene match: 1. This CDR3 is built from 13 residues. The CDR3: CSVDQGGTDTQYF. The sequenced part of the CDR3 DNA is TGCAGCGTTGATCAGGGGGGCACAGATACG.

This clone was seen only a few times. Coverage ceases 3 residues before the CDR3 finishes, and the germline J gene fills in the end. The chain links TRBV7-9 to TRBJ1-5; D is undetermined. Trimming removed 3 bases at V and 4 bases at J, with 4 bases between. The CDR3 has 12 amino acids. CDR1 SEHNR and CDR2 FQNEAQ come from the germline V gene (reference sequence). The DNA read from the CDR3 is TGTGCCAGCAGCTTTCGGAATCAGCCC. Protein sequence: CASSFRNQP. The entire CDR3 protein is CASSFRNQPQHF.

On this clone: The read falls 3 residues short of the CDR3 end, and the missing part is taken from the germline J gene. V gene TRBV20-1 combines with J gene TRBJ2-7; TRBD1 is a possible D gene (5 bases). Trimming shortened V by 2 bases and J by 1 base, and 9 bases separated the two germline ends. This CDR3 has 13 amino acids. Germline assignment: CDR1 DFQATT and CDR2 SNEGSKA (reference sequence). CDR3 sequence reads: CSARYTGSYEQYF. The CDR3 bases that were read are TGCAGTGCTAGATACACAGGATCCTACGAG.

This clone was observed a handful of times. The read gets to within 3 residues of the CDR3 end, and the germline J gene fills in the rest. This sequence joins TRBV19 and TRBJ1-6, with 7 positions matching TRBD1. Trimming at V came to 6 bases and at J to 10 bases, leaving 12 bases not matched to a gene. Germline CDR1 is LNHDA and CDR2 is SQIVND (reference sequence). The CDR3 runs 15 residues. CDR3 DNA, as far as it was read: TGTGCCAGTAGCAATCGACAGGGCATAAGCTCACCC. This gives the protein CASSNRQGISSP. The full CDR3 sequence reads CASSNRQGISSPLHF.

This clone was counted a few times. The DNA ends 3 residues before the CDR3 does, and the rest of the CDR3 is filled in from the germline J gene. The chain uses TRBV5-1 and TRBJ2-6; no clear D gene. The CDR3 consists of 14 residues. V was cut by 5 bases and J by 4 bases, with 10 bases left in between. Germline V gene data show CDR1 as SGHRS and CDR2 as YFSETQ. CDR3 protein: CASRWASGANVLTF. The sequenced CDR3 bases are TGCGCCAGCAGGTGGGCTTCGGGGGCCAACGTC.

The table lists this clone with a few counts. The read finishes 3 residues shy of the CDR3 end, and the germline J gene is used to complete it. V is TRBV7-2 and J is TRBJ1-1; 10 nucleotides agree with TRBD1. With V trimmed by 2 bases and J by 7 bases, 4 bases remained unmatched. CDR3 size: 14 residues. Germline V gene lookup returns CDR1 SGHTA and CDR2 FQGNSA. This CDR3 is CASSLRTGGIEAFF. The part of the CDR3 DNA that was read is TGTGCCAGCAGCTTAAGGACAGGGGGGATTGAA.

Remarks on this clone: The CDR3 end falls 3 residues outside the read, so it is completed with the germline J gene. J is TRBJ2-5 and V is TRBV11-2; perhaps TRBD1 as D (5 bases). The V gene's germline CDR1 is SGHAT and CDR2 FQNNGV. This CDR3 region has 12 residues. V shed 5 bases and J shed 5 bases, with 9 bases lying between them. The part of the CDR3 DNA that was read is TGTGCCAGCAGCGTCAACAGGGAGACC. It specifies CASSVNRET. The full-length CDR3 reads as CASSVNRETQYF. The whole variable domain, remainder taken from reference TRBV11-2 and TRBJ2-5, is EAGVAQSPRYKIIEKRQSVAFWCNPISGHATLYWYQQILGQGPKLLIQFQNNGVVDDSQLPKDRFSAERLKGVDSTLKIQPAKLEDSAVYLCASSVNRETQYFGPGTRLLVL.

As to this clone: The read ends 3 residues before the CDR3 terminus; that terminus is restored from the germline J gene. The rearrangement links TRBV18 to TRBJ2-2; 9 nucleotides line up with TRBD1. The CDR3 spans 12 residues. The V gene's germline CDR1 is KGHSH and CDR2 LQKENI. The V and J ends lost 8 bases and 6 bases, in that order; junction bases with no gene match: 1. CDR3 DNA, as far as it was read: TGTGCCAGCAGGACAGGGGCCGGGGAG. Amino acid sequence: CASRTGAGE. The full CDR3 sequence reads CASRTGAGELFF.